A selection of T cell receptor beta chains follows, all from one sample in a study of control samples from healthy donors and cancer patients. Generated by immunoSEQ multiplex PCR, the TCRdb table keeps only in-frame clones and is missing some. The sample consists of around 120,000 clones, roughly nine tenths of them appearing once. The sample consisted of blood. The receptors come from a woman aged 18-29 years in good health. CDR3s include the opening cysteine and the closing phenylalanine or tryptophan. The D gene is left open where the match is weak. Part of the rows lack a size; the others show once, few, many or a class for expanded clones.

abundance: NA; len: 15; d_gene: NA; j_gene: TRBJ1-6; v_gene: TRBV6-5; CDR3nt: TGTGCCAGCACCCGAATCATGGGAAAGGATTCACCCCTCCACTTT; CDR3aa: CASTRIMGKDSPLHF
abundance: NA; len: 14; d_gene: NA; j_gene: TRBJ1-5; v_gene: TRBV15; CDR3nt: TGTGCCACCAGCAGAGTGGGGGGCAATCAGCCCCAGCATTTT; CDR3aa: CATSRVGGNQPQHF
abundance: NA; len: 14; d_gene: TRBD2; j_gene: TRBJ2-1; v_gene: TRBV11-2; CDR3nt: TGTGCCAGCAGCACTAGCGGTTATTACAATGAGCAGTTCTTC; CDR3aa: CASSTSGYYNEQFF
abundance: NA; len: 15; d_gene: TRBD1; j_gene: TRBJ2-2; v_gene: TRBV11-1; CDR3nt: TGTGCCAGCAGCTTACGGACAGGGAACACCGGGGAGCTGTTTTTT; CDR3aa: CASSLRTGNTGELFF
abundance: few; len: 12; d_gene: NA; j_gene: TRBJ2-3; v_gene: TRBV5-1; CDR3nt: TGCGCCAGCAGCTCTAGCACAGATACGCAGTATTTT; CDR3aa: CASSSSTDTQYF
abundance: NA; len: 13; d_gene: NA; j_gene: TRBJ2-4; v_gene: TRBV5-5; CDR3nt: TGTGCCAGCAGCCCTCCGGGACAAAACATTCAGTACTTC; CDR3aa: CASSPPGQNIQYF
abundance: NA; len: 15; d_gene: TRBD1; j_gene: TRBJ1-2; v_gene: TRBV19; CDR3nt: TGTGCCAGTAGCCTACAGGGGGCCCAGTACTATGGCTACACCTTC; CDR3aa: CASSLQGAQYYGYTF
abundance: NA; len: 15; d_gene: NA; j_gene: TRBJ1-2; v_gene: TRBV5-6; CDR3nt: TGTGCCAGCAGCCTCCGGGGGGGCGCCAACTATGGCTACACCTTC; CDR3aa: CASSLRGGANYGYTF
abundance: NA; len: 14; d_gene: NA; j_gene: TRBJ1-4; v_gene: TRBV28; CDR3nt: TGTGCCAGCAGTTTCGGGAGGGCTAATGAAAAACTGTTTTTT; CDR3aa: CASSFGRANEKLFF
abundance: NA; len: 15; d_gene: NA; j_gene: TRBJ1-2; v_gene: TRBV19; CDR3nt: TGTGCCAGTACCCTTTCAGGGTGGATGAGCTATGGCTACACCTTC; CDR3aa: CASTLSGWMSYGYTF
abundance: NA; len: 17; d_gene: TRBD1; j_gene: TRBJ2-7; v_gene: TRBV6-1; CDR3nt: TGTGCCAGCAGTGGGACAGGGAATAGCCATGTCTCCTACGAGCAGTACTTC; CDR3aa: CASSGTGNSHVSYEQYF
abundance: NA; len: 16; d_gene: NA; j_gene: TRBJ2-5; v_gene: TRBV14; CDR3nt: TGTGCCAGCAGCCCCGGAGGGGGGGGCCAGTGGGAGACCCAGTACTTC; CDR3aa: CASSPGGGGQWETQYF
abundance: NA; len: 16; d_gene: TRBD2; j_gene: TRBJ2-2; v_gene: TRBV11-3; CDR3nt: TGTGCCAGCAGCAGCTCTAGCGGGAGTGTGACCGGGGAGCTGTTTTTT; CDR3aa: CASSSSSGSVTGELFF
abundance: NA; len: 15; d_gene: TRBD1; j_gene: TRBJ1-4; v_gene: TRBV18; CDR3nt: TGTGCCAGCTCACCACGACAGGGTTCTAATGAAAAACTGTTTTTT; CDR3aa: CASSPRQGSNEKLFF
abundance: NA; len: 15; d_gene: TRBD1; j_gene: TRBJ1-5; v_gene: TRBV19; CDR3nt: TGTGCCAGTAGTTACGACAGGGGGAAGAATCAGCCCCAGCATTTT; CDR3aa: CASSYDRGKNQPQHF
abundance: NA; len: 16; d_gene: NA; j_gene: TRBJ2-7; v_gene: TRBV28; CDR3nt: TGTGCCAGCAGAGGCAGCGGGCATACTATCGGCTACGAGCAGTACTTC; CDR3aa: CASRGSGHTIGYEQYF
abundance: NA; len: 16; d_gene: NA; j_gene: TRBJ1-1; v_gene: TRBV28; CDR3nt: TGTGCCAGCAGTTCCTCCTCCTCCGGGCAAAGGGGTGAAGCTTTCTTT; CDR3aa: CASSSSSSGQRGEAFF
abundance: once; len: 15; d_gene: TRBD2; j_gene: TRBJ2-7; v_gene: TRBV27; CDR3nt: TGTGCCAGCAGTTTAGGCGGGAGCTCTTCCTACGAGCAGTACTTC; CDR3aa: CASSLGGSSSYEQYF
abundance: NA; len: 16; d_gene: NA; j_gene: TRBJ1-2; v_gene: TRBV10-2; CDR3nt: TGCGCCAGCAGTGACGGACTGGGCCGAACGAACTATGGCTACACCTTC; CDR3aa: CASSDGLGRTNYGYTF
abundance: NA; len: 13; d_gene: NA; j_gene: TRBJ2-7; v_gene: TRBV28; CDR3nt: TGTGCCAGCAGTTTATCCCCCAGGTACGAGCAGTACTTC; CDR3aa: CASSLSPRYEQYF
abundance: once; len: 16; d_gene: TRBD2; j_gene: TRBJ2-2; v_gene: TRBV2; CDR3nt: TGTGCCAGCAATGCCTATAGCGGGAGCTACACCGGGGAGCTGTTTTTT; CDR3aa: CASNAYSGSYTGELFF
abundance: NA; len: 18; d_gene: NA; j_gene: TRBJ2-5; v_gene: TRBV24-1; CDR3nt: TGTGCCACCAGTGACTCCCCGGGAGTGCCAGGGGGTCGGGAGACCCAGTACTTC; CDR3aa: CATSDSPGVPGGRETQYF
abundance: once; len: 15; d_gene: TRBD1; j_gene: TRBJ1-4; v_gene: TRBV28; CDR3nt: TGTGCCAGCAGTACGCCGGGACAGGGAACTGAAAAACTGTTTTTT; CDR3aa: CASSTPGQGTEKLFF
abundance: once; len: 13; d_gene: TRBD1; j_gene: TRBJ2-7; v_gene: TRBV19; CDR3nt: TGTGCCAGTAGTAGGACAGGGGCGGGGGAGCAGTACTTC; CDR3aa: CASSRTGAGEQYF
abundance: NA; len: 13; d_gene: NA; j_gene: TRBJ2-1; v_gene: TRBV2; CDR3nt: TGTGCCAGCAGCCACGAGTCGGGTAATGAGCAGTTCTTC; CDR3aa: CASSHESGNEQFF
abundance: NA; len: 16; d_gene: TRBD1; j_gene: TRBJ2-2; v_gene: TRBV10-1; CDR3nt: TGCGCCAGCAGTGAGTCCGGGACAGGGAACACCGGGGAGCTGTTTTTT; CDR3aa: CASSESGTGNTGELFF
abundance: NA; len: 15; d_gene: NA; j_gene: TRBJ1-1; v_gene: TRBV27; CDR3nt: TGTGCCAGCAGTTTATCGGGGGGCATGAACACTGAAGCTTTCTTT; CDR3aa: CASSLSGGMNTEAFF
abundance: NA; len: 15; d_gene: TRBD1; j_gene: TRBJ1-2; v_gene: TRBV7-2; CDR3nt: TGTGCCAGCAGCTTACAACCCCTCGGGACAGGCTCCTACACCTTC; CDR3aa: CASSLQPLGTGSYTF
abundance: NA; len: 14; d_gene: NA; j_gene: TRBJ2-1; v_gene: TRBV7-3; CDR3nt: TGTGCCAGCAGCTCCCCGCCTTCCTACAATGAGCAGTTCTTC; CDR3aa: CASSSPPSYNEQFF
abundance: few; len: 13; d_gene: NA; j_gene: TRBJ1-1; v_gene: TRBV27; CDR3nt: TGTGCCAGCGCTAGGTGGGGTAACACTGAAGCTTTCTTT; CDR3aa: CASARWGNTEAFF
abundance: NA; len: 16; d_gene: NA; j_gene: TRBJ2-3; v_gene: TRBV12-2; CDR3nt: TGTGCAAGTCGCTTTATCATAGGCAGGACAGGGGATACGCAGTATTTT; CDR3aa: CASRFIIGRTGDTQYF
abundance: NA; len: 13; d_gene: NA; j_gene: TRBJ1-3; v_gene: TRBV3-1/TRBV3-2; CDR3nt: TGTGCCAGCAGCCAACAACCTGGAAACACCATATATTTT; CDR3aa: CASSQQPGNTIYF
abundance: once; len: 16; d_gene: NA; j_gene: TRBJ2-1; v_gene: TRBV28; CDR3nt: TGTGCCAGCAGTTCCGAGACAGGCTCATTCTACAATGAGCAGTTCTTC; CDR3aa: CASSSETGSFYNEQFF